The 31 T cell receptor beta chains listed next were all sequenced from one sample in a study of CDR3 diversity in severe acne. From the PCR reads, TCRdb called clonotypes with MiXCR, one entry per CDR3 protein. The sample holds over 100,000 distinct CDR3 sequences, 51% seen once. Source material: blood. All receptors derive from a male donor with acne.

This clonotype has a count of ten or more. The rearrangement joins TRBV12-3 or TRBV12-4 to TRBJ2-7; 7 nucleotides align to TRBD1. The CDR3 is 15 amino acids. Trimming at V came to 4 bases and at J to 1 base, leaving 7 bases not matched to a gene. The CDR3 loop is CASSYSGTASYEQYF. The CDR3 DNA sequence: TGTGCCAGCAGTTACTCCGGGACAGCATCCTACGAGCAGTACTTC.

This clonotype came up many times. The chain has TRBV9 and TRBJ2-1; no firm D call. The CDR3 totals 14 residues. Deletions cut 5 bases from V and 5 bases from J, with 14 bases between. Germline V CDR1 and CDR2: SGDLS, YYNGEE. Here the CDR3 DNA reads TGTGCCAGCAGGAGAATGGGCCGAAACAATGAGCAGTTCTTC. Translation gives CASRRMGRNNEQFF.

This chain uses TRBV7-2 with TRBJ2-7; D is possibly TRBD1 or TRBD2 (5 bases each). The CDR3 contains 13 residues. V was cut by 6 bases and J by 9 bases, with 18 bases left in between. From germline, CDR1 is SGHTA and CDR2 FQGNSA. The CDR3 loop reads CASSKPGPSSQYF. The CDR3 nucleotides are TGTGCCAGCAGTAAACCGGGACCGTCATCGCAGTACTTC.

This chain joins TRBV20-1 and TRBJ2-7; TRBD2 agrees at 9 bases. J lost 6 bases, V lost 3 bases, and 9 bases had no gene match. Germline V gene sequence: CDR1 DFQATT, CDR2 SNEGSKA (reference sequence). The CDR3 is 14 residues long. CDR3 coding DNA: TGCAGTGCTAGCTGCATAGCGGGAGCGGGCGAGCAGTACTTC. This gives the protein CSASCIAGAGEQYF.

V usage is TRBV4-1 and J usage is TRBJ1-6; D is unclear. This CDR3 contains 14 residues. CDR1 is MGHRA, CDR2 YSYEKL, per germline. Trimming pared 1 base from V and 6 bases from J, leaving 7 bases between. In nucleotides, the CDR3 is TGCGCCAGCAGCCAAGCCGGGCTTAATTCACCCCTCCACTTT. Its translation: CASSQAGLNSPLHF.

This clonotype came up a few times. The chain joins TRBV25-1 to TRBJ2-7, with 10 bases identical to TRBD1. V dropped 9 bases and J dropped 6; count of bases not matched to a gene: 5. This CDR3 is built from 12 residues. Germline CDR1 MGHDK, CDR2 SYGVNS. The CDR3 sequence is CARGQGLCEQYF. The CDR3 DNA is TGTGCCAGGGGACAGGGGTTGTGCGAGCAGTACTTC.

This clonotype has only one observation. V gene TRBV10-3 combines with J gene TRBJ2-7; the match to TRBD1 covers 8 bases. V was pared by 10 bases and J by 3 bases, with 14 bases of the junction left unmatched. The CDR3 loop spans 15 amino acids. Per the germline V gene, CDR1 is ENHRY and CDR2 is SYGVKD. The CDR3 here is CASNDGTGLNYEQYF. The CDR3 region has the DNA TGTGCCAGCAACGACGGGACAGGACTAAACTACGAGCAGTACTTC.

The CDR3 nucleotides read TGTGCCAGTAGTGTGACAGGGACCGAAGCTTTCTTT. Residues: CASSVTGTEAFF. The chain is built from TRBV19 and TRBJ1-1, with TRBD1 matching 7 bases. Germline CDR1 reads LNHDA; CDR2 reads SQIVND (reference sequence). The CDR3 extends over 12 amino acids. The V and J ends lost 5 bases and 8 bases, in that order; junction bases with no gene match: 5. The variable domain in full, with the rest retrieved from reference TRBV19 and TRBJ1-1, is DGGITQSPKYLFRKEGQNVTLSCEQNLNHDAMYWYRQDPGQGLRLIYYSQIVNDFQKGDIAEGYSVSREKKESFPLTVTSAQKNPTAFYLCASSVTGTEAFFGQGTRLTVV.

The chain carries TRBV9 and TRBJ2-3; 8 bases map to TRBD2. Germline V gene lookup returns CDR1 SGDLS and CDR2 YYNGEE. Trimming cost V 0 bases and J 4 bases; bases outside gene matches: 7. This CDR3 contains 16 residues. The CDR3: CASSVATSGSPDTQYF. The CDR3 nucleotides read TGTGCCAGCAGCGTAGCGACGAGCGGGAGCCCAGATACGCAGTATTTT.

This clonotype occurred many times. The rearrangement links TRBV6-2 or TRBV6-3 to TRBJ2-6; TRBD1 might be the D (6 bases). CDR3 length equals 18 residues. Germline CDR1 and CDR2: MNHEY and SVGEGT. The V gene lost 1 base and the J gene lost 1 base, with 14 bases spanning the gap. The CDR3 nucleotides read TGTGCCAGCAGTTACTTACAGGGAACAAAATCTGGGGCCAACGTCCTGACTTTC. This translates into CASSYLQGTKSGANVLTF.

The chain has TRBV4-1 and TRBJ2-5, with a tentative D call TRBD2 (6 bases). Germline-derived CDR1 and CDR2 are MGHRA and YSYEKL. The germline V and J ends were trimmed by 4 bases and 4 bases, with 22 bases remaining between them. The CDR3 spans 17 residues. CDR3 coding DNA: TGCGCCAGCAGCCTCCGACCACCGGGGGATCTTCGAGAGACCCAGTACTTC. This gives the protein CASSLRPPGDLRETQYF.

This chain joins TRBV3-1 and TRBJ2-5; D gene ambiguous. The CDR3 runs 15 residues. V lost 4 bases and J 1 base, leaving 13 bases between the germline ends. Per the germline V gene, CDR1 is LGHDT and CDR2 is YNNKEL (reference sequence). The CDR3: CASSPLPSSQETQYF. The CDR3 DNA reads TGTGCCAGCAGCCCCCTTCCCAGTTCCCAAGAGACCCAGTACTTC.

This clonotype was seen more than once but under ten times. The chain is built from TRBV20-1 and TRBJ2-3; 9 nucleotides line up with TRBD2. The CDR3 contains 13 residues. J lost 4 bases, V lost 6 bases, and 5 bases had no gene match. Looked up from germline, CDR1 is DFQATT and CDR2 is SNEGSKA (reference sequence). In DNA, the CDR3 is TGCAGTGCCCCTAGCGGGACGGCAGATACGCAGTATTTT. Translating gives CSAPSGTADTQYF.

This chain uses TRBV7-2 with TRBJ2-7; 13 bases map to TRBD2. The CDR3 consists of 16 residues. J was trimmed by 0 bases and V by 4 bases; bases with no gene match: 3. Germline V gene sequence: CDR1 SGHTA, CDR2 FQGNSA. CDR3 nucleotide sequence: TGTGCCAGCAGCTGGGGACTAGCGGGAAGCTCCTACGAGCAGTACTTC. Protein product: CASSWGLAGSSYEQYF.

This clonotype was detected ten times or more. The chain links TRBV9 to TRBJ1-1; TRBD1 matches 7 bases. This CDR3 is built from 14 residues. Germline V lookup: CDR1 SGDLS, CDR2 YYNGEE. After removal of 3 bases from V and 6 bases from J, the junction contained 8 bases not matched to a gene. The CDR3 reads CASSATGAWAEAFF. The CDR3 DNA follows: TGTGCCAGCAGCGCCACAGGGGCTTGGGCTGAAGCTTTCTTT.

The J gene is TRBJ2-3, the V gene TRBV20-1; 9 bases fit TRBD2. Looked up from germline, CDR1 is DFQATT and CDR2 is SNEGSKA (reference sequence). The CDR3 has 19 residues. J was trimmed by 2 bases and V by 3 bases; bases with no gene match: 18. The CDR3 nucleotides read TGCAGTGCTAGGACCGCCGGGACTAGTGGCGGGAGGGCCACAGATACGCAGTATTTT. This gives the protein CSARTAGTSGGRATDTQYF.

This clonotype was seen at least ten times. The gene calls are TRBV7-2 and TRBJ1-1, with D tentatively TRBD1 (5 bases). This CDR3 comprises 14 residues. Trimming took 4 bases from V and 1 from J, leaving 10 bases between them. The V gene's germline CDR1 is SGHTA and CDR2 FQGNSA. The CDR3 sequence: CASSYLDKNTEAFF. CDR3 DNA sequence: TGTGCCAGCAGCTACCTGGACAAGAACACTGAAGCTTTCTTT.

The V gene is TRBV25-1, the J gene TRBJ2-7, with 9 bases matching TRBD1. The CDR3 is 13 amino acids. Germline assignment: CDR1 MGHDK and CDR2 SYGVNS. V dropped 6 bases and J dropped 6; count of bases not matched to a gene: 6. This chain's CDR3 is CASSATTGGEQYF. The CDR3 DNA sequence: TGTGCCAGCAGCGCCACGACAGGGGGCGAGCAGTACTTC.

This clonotype was detected many times. The rearrangement uses TRBV11-2 and TRBJ1-6; D gene uncertain. CDR1 and CDR2 from the germline V gene are SGHAT and FQNNGV. The CDR3 has 16 amino acids. V lost 1 base, J lost 8 bases, and 15 bases lay in between. The CDR3 coding sequence is TGTGCCAGCAGCTTAGTCCCATCCTTAGGATATTCACCCCTCCACTTT. It is translated as CASSLVPSLGYSPLHF. Looking up the rest from reference TRBV11-2 and TRBJ1-6 gives the full variable domain: EAGVAQSPRYKIIEKRQSVAFWCNPISGHATLYWYQQILGQGPKLLIQFQNNGVVDDSQLPKDRFSAERLKGVDSTLKIQPAKLEDSAVYLCASSLVPSLGYSPLHFGNGTRLTVT.

Note on this clonotype: A read error may be the cause here, since a much bigger clone is one base away. The V call is TRBV7-4, the J call TRBJ1-1; D possibly corresponds to TRBD1 (5 bases). There are 15 residues in the CDR3. Germline-derived CDR1 and CDR2 are SGHVT and SQSDAQ. V dropped 6 bases and J dropped 0 bases, with 14 bases sitting between them. The CDR3 bases are TGTGCCAGCAGAAGAAGCCGGGGGATGAACACTGAAGCTTTCTTT. As protein: CASRRSRGMNTEAFF.

The chain employs TRBV25-1 and TRBJ2-5; D is possibly TRBD1 or TRBD2 (5 bases each). The length of the CDR3 is 14 residues. Germline values: CDR1 MGHDK, CDR2 SYGVNS. CDR3 residues: CARVPGPRGETQYF. The DNA of the CDR3 is TGTGCTAGAGTGCCGGGACCGAGAGGAGAGACCCAGTACTTC.

A remark on this clonotype: A single base separates this from a much larger clone, so it may be a read error. The V gene is TRBV14, the J gene TRBJ2-5, with 7 positions matching TRBD1. CDR1 is SGHDN and CDR2 is FVKESK in the germline V gene. The CDR3 consists of 16 residues. V gave up 6 bases and J gave up 2 bases; unmatched junction bases: 12. CDR3 DNA sequence: TGTGCCAGCAGTGGATCTCCGGGACAGACTCAAGAGACCCAGTACTTC. This translates into CASSGSPGQTQETQYF. Filled out from reference TRBV14 and TRBJ2-5, the complete variable domain reads EAGVTQFPSHSVIEKGQTVTLRCDPISGHDNLYWYRRVMGKEIKFLLHFVKESKQDESGMPNNRFLAERTGGTYSTLKVQPAELEDSGVYFCASSGSPGQTQETQYFGPGTRLLVL.

The chain is built from TRBV10-3 and TRBJ2-2; 15 positions match TRBD2. The CDR3 totals 19 residues. Germline CDR1 and CDR2: ENHRY and SYGVKD. V was clipped by 3 bases and J by 2 bases; unmatched bases: 7. The CDR3, as DNA: TGTGCCATCAGTGACCGGGGGACTAGCGGGAGGACTAACACCGGGGAGCTGTTTTTT. It specifies CAISDRGTSGRTNTGELFF.

Details on this clonotype: Relative to the germline gene, one junction end is altered; a read error may explain this. The rearrangement links TRBV25-1 to TRBJ2-3; unclear D gene. The CDR3 extends over 13 amino acids. Germline CDR1 MGHDK, CDR2 SYGVNS. In DNA form, the CDR3 reads TGTGCCATCAGTGAGTCGAGCACAGATACGCAGTATTTT. The encoded protein is CAISESSTDTQYF.

As to this clonotype: A read error is possible here, since a much larger clone lies one base away. The CDR3 region has the DNA TGTGCCAGCAGCTTGGCCCGGGCCGTGGACGGATCCTACGAGCAGTACTTC. This sequence encodes CASSLARAVDGSYEQYF. This rearrangement joins TRBV6-6 to TRBJ2-7; unclear D gene. V was clipped by 6 bases and J by 1 base, with 22 bases between them. Germline V gene data show CDR1 as MNHNY and CDR2 as SVGAGI (reference sequence). CDR3 size: 17 residues.

Comments on this clonotype: Germline and junction disagree at one end, which may indicate a read error. V gene TRBV10-1 combines with J gene TRBJ1-3; no firm D call. CDR3 size: 14 residues. Germline V lookup: CDR1 WNHNN, CDR2 SYGVQD (reference sequence). CDR3 in amino acids: CAISDAGGGNTIYF. Here the CDR3 DNA reads TGTGCCATCAGTGATGCGGGTGGTGGGAACACCATATATTTT.

This clonotype was observed at least ten times. V gene TRBV28 combines with J gene TRBJ2-7; D perhaps matches TRBD2 (6 bases). Trimming cost V 2 bases and J 7 bases, with 12 bases left between them. The CDR3 runs 13 residues. The V gene's germline CDR1 is MDHEN and CDR2 SYDVKM. This chain's CDR3 is CASSLQRAGEQYF. As DNA, the CDR3 is TGTGCCAGCAGTTTACAGCGGGCTGGGGAGCAGTACTTC.

This clonotype was seen only a few times. This chain links TRBV7-8 with TRBJ1-5, with TRBD1 identical over 12 bases. Unmatched junction bases numbered 8, after V lost 5 bases and J lost 6 bases. This CDR3 has 16 residues. Germline loops: CDR1 SGHVS, CDR2 FQNEAQ. DNA for the CDR3: TGTGCCAGCAGCCCGAGGGGACAGGGGGCAGGTCAGCCCCAGCATTTT. Protein product: CASSPRGQGAGQPQHF. The entire variable domain, with the rest obtained from reference TRBV7-8 and TRBJ1-5, is as follows: GAGVSQSPRYKVAKRGQDVALRCDPISGHVSLFWYQQALGQGPEFLTYFQNEAQLDKSGLPSDRFFAERPEGSVSTLKIQRTQQEDSAVYLCASSPRGQGAGQPQHFGDGTRLSIL.

In this sample, this clonotype is medium-sized. The chain recombines TRBV20-1 with TRBJ2-3; D possibly uses TRBD1 or TRBD2 (5 bases each). This CDR3 is built from 13 residues. Germline V gives CDR1 DFQATT, CDR2 SNEGSKA (reference sequence). Trimming removed 2 bases at V and 2 bases at J, with 8 bases between. The CDR3 nucleotides read TGCAGTGCTAGACCCGGGACCACAGATACGCAGTATTTT. The encoded protein is CSARPGTTDTQYF.

A single count supports this clonotype. The CDR3 carries no conserved terminal phenylalanine or tryptophan, so it likely arises from a read error. V is TRBV28 and J is TRBJ2-2; unclear D gene. Germline V lookup: CDR1 MDHEN, CDR2 SYDVKM. The CDR3 is 11 amino acids. Trimming removed 4 bases at V and 6 bases at J, with 3 bases between. This CDR3 is CASSSPGELFL. In DNA form, the CDR3 reads TGTGCCAGCAGTTCGCCCGGGGAGCTGTTTCTT.

This clonotype was seen many times. The V and J genes are TRBV19 and TRBJ1-1; D gene ambiguous. This CDR3 comprises 13 residues. Germline V CDR1 and CDR2: LNHDA, SQIVND (reference sequence). Trimming cost V 5 bases and J 4 bases, with 11 bases left between them. The CDR3 loop is CASSRIESTEAFF. In DNA, the CDR3 is TGTGCCAGTAGTCGGATAGAGAGCACTGAAGCTTTCTTT.